Included here is one T cell receptor beta chain sequence, with context. What this receptor recognizes is not known. No base quality values were provided; no much bigger clone lies one nucleotide off. Explained via the paper, the time point label denotes: baseline before first vaccination. Vaccinee samples came from UK trials COV001 and COV002, including a single-blind randomized controlled phase 2/3 trial of AZD1222 (ChAdOx1 nCoV-19) in healthy adults. Trial participant PBMC samples were collected at day 0 and day 28 after the second dose for TCRbeta chain sequencing. The sample originates from a study of T cell responses to AZD1222 COVID-19 vaccine (dated by TCRdb to the early 2020s). Looking at the study overall: AZD1222 recipients with second doses at about 4 weeks or about 12 weeks were pooled, because spike-specific TCR depth and breadth did not differ between schedules. TCR sequencing covered about 230 trial participants: roughly 200 given two doses of AZD1222 and around 25 given two doses of MenACWY control vaccine. Trial participants were enrolled into age subgroups of 18-55, 56-69 and 70-plus years, which contained about 150, 27 and 61 TCR-sequenced participants, respectively. Results the study describes overall, beyond this receptor: In the small 56-69-year group, the increase in depth fell short of significance, most likely because of low power. Most participants were white British and females outnumbered males, and the authors suggested that clonal diversity may have been underestimated. Spike-specific TCR breadth and depth rose significantly after two AZD1222 doses compared with day 0 and with MenACWY recipients. Conclusions about previously exposed vaccinees are limited because only a handful of AZD1222 recipients were SARS-CoV-2 seropositive at baseline. Because no day 14 peak-response samples were available, repertoires were characterized only after the peak T cell response. The vaccine-associated CD4 TCRs covered the entire spike protein, and the dominant responses fell in regions 160-218 and 743-854. Epitopes outside the regions mutated in the B.1.351 and B.1.1.7 variants were reportedly recognized by nearly half of the unique spike-specific TCRs.

The CDR3 regions of human TCRbeta chains were analyzed by immunosequencing. The published analysis was carried out like this. TCRs in the repertoires were matched against a reference library of SARS-CoV-2-specific TCRs that had been generated with the MIRA antigen-specificity platform. Breadth was defined as the fraction of unique TCRs that were SARS-CoV-2-associated, and depth was defined as the fraction of total T cells that were SARS-CoV-2-associated. Each spike-specific TCR was assigned to its reactive spike region and to a CD4 or CD8 class using the MIRA data. Log10-transformed breadth and depth values were compared by one-way ANOVA with Sidak's multiple comparisons tests. TCRdb stores this immuneACCESS table with in-frame sequences only. Part of the clones is absent; in the studies checked, under half of the shortfall reflects unresolved V genes, and no reason is known for the rest. That table gives V, J and clone size, and the DNA gave D and trimming. This sample comprises under 200,000 clones, 85% to 95% of them detected only once. The leading ten clones occupy about 3.9% of the sample.

The CDR3 spans 15 residues, from the cysteine through the phenylalanine. The CDR3 DNA has 45 bases and is translated from base 1. Taken from the germline V gene, the CDR1 and CDR2 loops are LGHNA and YNFKEQ. At the junction V is shortened by 8 bases and J by 0 bases; bases outside the gene matches: 3. The chain is made from TRBV4-2 and TRBJ1-6; 8 of the junction bases match TRBD1. This receptor was obtained from an adult in good health. Sequences were derived from peripheral blood, sampled on day 0 of AZD1222 vaccination. The CDR3 protein: CASGTGGSYNSPLHF. In nucleotides, the sequence is TGTGCCAGCGGGACAGGAGGCTCCTATAATTCACCCCTCCACTTT.